The table lists the clone carrying this T cell receptor (beta chain) with many counts. Its antigen is still unknown. The germline CDR1 and CDR2 sequences are MDHEN and SYDVKM. Unmatched junction bases numbered 8, after V lost 6 bases and J lost 5 bases. The CDR3 loop spans 15 amino acids. The sample originates from a study of CD8 T cells in ankylosing spondylitis. Study conclusions and caveats: Enrichment of disease-linked clones was reportedly significant in matched ankylosing spondylitis synovial fluid. Previous work reported some of these motif variants in the synovial fluid and blood of reactive arthritis. A TCR beta motif made of fewer than ten highly homologous variants seemed typical of ankylosing spondylitis blood.

Preparation of TCR beta libraries was done by quantitative 5'-RACE with molecular barcodes. TCRdb re-called the 5' RACE reads with MiXCR, one entry per CDR3 protein. Here the sample spans roughly 86,000 distinct CDR3 sequences, about 8.1% being singletons. The chain is built from TRBV28 and TRBJ2-1, with 9 nucleotides matching TRBD2. The sequence was obtained from a male donor with ankylosing spondylitis or in good health (not recorded which). The sample taken for sequencing was blood, either unsorted or a sorted T cell fraction (not recorded which). This CDR3 reads CASSISGGQNNEQFF. In DNA, the CDR3 is TGTGCCAGCAGCATTAGCGGGGGCCAAAACAATGAGCAGTTCTTC.